The 24 T cell receptor beta chains listed next were all sequenced from one sample in a study of OX40 agonist ivuxolimab in advanced cancers. Assay used: immunoSEQ multiplex PCR; TCRdb lists only in-frame clones, some missing. The sample shows tens of thousands of clones, around 83% of them seen only once. The material was CD4+ or CD8+ T cells sorted from blood, obtained in a trial of the OX40 agonist ivuxolimab. All receptors derive from an adult with an advanced solid tumor such as melanoma, head and neck, liver or kidney cancer.

This sequence joins TRBV28 and TRBJ1-2; possibly TRBD1 for D (6 bases). Trimming stripped 8 bases from V and 0 bases from J, with 16 bases between. CDR3 length: 15 amino acids. Germline V gene data show CDR1 as MDHEN and CDR2 as SYDVKM. CDR3 loop: CASVSTGSPNYGYTF. The CDR3 DNA reads as TGTGCCAGCGTAAGCACAGGGAGTCCTAACTATGGCTACACCTTC.

This chain uses TRBV19 with TRBJ2-7; 11 bases are a match to TRBD2. This CDR3 contains 15 residues. Trimming took 6 bases from V and 3 from J; bases not matched to a gene: 7. Germline values: CDR1 LNHDA, CDR2 SQIVND (reference sequence). CDR3 loop: CASRPPGLADYEQYF. The CDR3 nucleotides are TGTGCCAGTAGGCCTCCGGGACTAGCGGACTACGAGCAGTACTTC.

The chain has TRBV27 and TRBJ1-1; TRBD1 agrees at 10 bases. Germline V lookup: CDR1 MNHEY, CDR2 SMNVEV (reference sequence). Losses at the gene ends were 6 bases for V and 1 base for J; bases not matched to a gene: 8. This CDR3 is built from 16 residues. CDR3 sequence (DNA): TGTGCCAGCAGGAGGACAGGGGGTTATGGGAACACTGAAGCTTTCTTT. Residues: CASRRTGGYGNTEAFF.

The chain employs TRBV5-6 and TRBJ2-1, with 7 bases lining up with TRBD2. This CDR3 spans 14 amino acids. Germline CDR1 SGHDT, CDR2 YYEEEE. Trimming cost V 3 bases and J 5 bases; bases outside gene matches: 5. The CDR3 protein is CASSSLGTNNEQFF. DNA for the CDR3: TGTGCCAGCAGCTCCCTCGGGACTAACAATGAGCAGTTCTTC.

The J gene is TRBJ2-2, the V gene TRBV2, with 10 bases that match TRBD2. From germline, CDR1 is SNHLY and CDR2 FYNNEI. Trimming removed 8 bases from V and 5 bases from J; junction bases left unmatched: 14. The CDR3 extends over 17 amino acids. CDR3 residues: CASLKASGSLRTGELFF. CDR3 sequence (DNA): TGTGCCAGCCTGAAGGCTAGCGGGAGTTTGAGGACCGGGGAGCTGTTTTTT.

This clone is medium-sized by share. CDR3 sequence reads: CASSLDRAVYLTGGHGYTF. The CDR3, as DNA: TGTGCCAGCAGCTTAGATAGGGCCGTATACTTGACAGGGGGCCATGGCTACACCTTC. This chain connects TRBV7-8 to TRBJ1-2, with 10 bases that match TRBD1. The trim removed 1 base at V and 6 bases at J, leaving 17 bases unmatched. The germline CDR1 and CDR2 sequences are SGHVS and FQNEAQ. The CDR3 has 19 residues.

CDR3 sequence (DNA): TGTGCCAGCAGCTTACAGGGCCGGCGAGGCCCCTCCGGGGAGCTGTTTTTT. Amino acid sequence: CASSLQGRRGPSGELFF. The chain combines TRBV7-3 with TRBJ2-2, with D maybe TRBD1 (5 bases). The length of the CDR3 is 17 residues. The V end lost 2 bases, the J end lost 6 bases, and 19 bases lay between the germline ends. Germline V gene sequence: CDR1 SGHTA, CDR2 FQGTGA.

The rearrangement joins TRBV2 to TRBJ2-3; D uncertain. V was shortened by 2 bases and J by 4 bases, with 10 bases between the two germline ends. Germline V CDR1 and CDR2: SNHLY, FYNNEI. This CDR3 has 14 residues. CDR3 sequence: CASSEFSNSDTQYF. The CDR3 bases are TGTGCCAGCAGTGAATTTAGTAACTCAGATACGCAGTATTTT.

The rearrangement joins TRBV7-2 to TRBJ1-3, with D unclear. Germline values: CDR1 SGHTA, CDR2 FQGNSA. This CDR3 is 14 amino acids long. V was trimmed by 2 bases and J by 0 bases, leaving 5 bases between them. The CDR3 nucleotides read TGTGCCAGCAGCTTACAGAGCTCTGGAAACACCATATATTTT. As protein: CASSLQSSGNTIYF. The whole variable domain, filled in from reference TRBV7-2 and TRBJ1-3, reads GAGVSQSPSNKVTEKGKDVELRCDPISGHTALYWYRQSLGQGLEFLIYFQGNSAPDKSGLPSDRFSAERTGGSVSTLTIQRTQQEDSAVYLCASSLQSSGNTIYFGEGSWLTVV.

The rearrangement uses TRBV14 and TRBJ2-7, with 7 bases lining up with TRBD2. This CDR3 has 12 residues. The J segment lost 7 bases and the V segment lost 4 bases, leaving 4 bases of the junction unmatched. Per the germline V gene, CDR1 is SGHDN and CDR2 is FVKESK. In DNA form, the CDR3 reads TGTGCCAGCAGCCCGGGACTAATAGAGCAGTACTTC. It translates to CASSPGLIEQYF.

In regard to this clone: At the DNA level, this CDR3 is encoded by other sequences in the same sample as well. The DNA for the CDR3 is TGTGCCAGCAGTTACTCGGGACGCAGCAATCAGCCCCAGCATTTT. Translation: CASSYSGRSNQPQHF. The gene calls are TRBV6-5 and TRBJ1-5, with D possibly TRBD1 on 5 matching bases. Per germline, CDR1 MNHEY and CDR2 SVGAGI. The CDR3 loop spans 15 amino acids. V lost 0 bases and J lost 1, with 7 bases in between.

The count of this clone is one. The chain's CDR3 is CASSPRSGTGNTIYF. In DNA, the CDR3 is TGTGCCAGCAGCCCCCGGTCAGGGACTGGAAACACCATATATTTT. V and J are TRBV5-5 and TRBJ1-3, with D possibly TRBD1 on 5 matching bases. CDR1 and CDR2 (germline): SGHKS, YYEKEE (reference sequence). The germline V and J ends were trimmed by 4 bases and 2 bases, with 13 bases remaining between them. CDR3 length: 15 residues.

The chain is built from TRBV6-6 and TRBJ1-2; TRBD1 might be the D (5 bases). The germline CDR1 and CDR2 sequences are MNHNY and SVGAGI (reference sequence). This CDR3 comprises 13 residues. Trimming pared 6 bases from V and 0 bases from J, leaving 8 bases between. The CDR3 sequence: CASRDSSNYGYTF. CDR3 DNA sequence: TGTGCCAGCAGAGACAGTTCTAACTATGGCTACACCTTC.

The chain combines TRBV7-2 with TRBJ2-7; D remains ambiguous. Between the trimmed V and J ends, which lost 5 bases and 0 bases, there was a span of 11 bases. CDR3 length equals 14 residues. The germline V gene encodes CDR1 SGHTA and CDR2 FQGNSA. CDR3 residues: CASSANPISYEQYF. Written as DNA, the CDR3 is TGTGCCAGCAGCGCCAACCCGATCTCCTACGAGCAGTACTTC.

This clone was seen just once. The chain recombines TRBV4-3 with TRBJ2-7; no clear D. The CDR3 covers 13 residues. CDR1 and CDR2 (germline): LGHNA, YSLEER. Trimming pared 2 bases from V and 7 bases from J, leaving 12 bases between. The DNA for the CDR3 is TGCGCCAGCAGCCAAACCTGGAAGACTGAGCAGTACTTC. Translated: CASSQTWKTEQYF.

The genes are TRBV27 and TRBJ2-5; 8 nucleotides line up with TRBD1. The DNA end lines up better with TRBJ2-7; the J call may be wrong. Germline V gives CDR1 MNHEY, CDR2 SMNVEV (reference sequence). This CDR3 spans 14 amino acids. In DNA, the CDR3 is TGTGCCAGCAGTTTGAGGACAGGGTATTACGAGCAGTACTTC. Translated: CASSLRTGYYEQYF.

The chain links TRBV5-8 to TRBJ1-2; 9 bases line up with TRBD1. The ends lost 0 bases at V and 6 bases at J; junction bases unmatched: 9. This CDR3 is 16 amino acids long. Germline values: CDR1 SGHTS, CDR2 YDEGEE. As DNA, the CDR3 is TGTGCCAGCAGCTTGGACAGGGGGCGAATAGGAAATGGCTACACCTTC. Its protein is CASSLDRGRIGNGYTF.

This clone was recorded only once. The V and J genes are TRBV11-2 and TRBJ2-7, with 9 positions matching TRBD1. The CDR3 covers 16 residues. Germline V gene data show CDR1 as SGHAT and CDR2 as FQNNGV. V lost 2 bases to trimming and J lost 4 bases; unmatched junction nucleotides: 9. The CDR3 sequence: CASSLTLGQGMYEQYF. In DNA, the CDR3 is TGTGCCAGCAGCTTAACGTTGGGACAGGGAATGTACGAGCAGTACTTC.

The J gene is TRBJ2-3, the V gene TRBV6-6; D is tentatively TRBD1 or TRBD2 (5 bases each). V was pared by 7 bases and J by 0 bases, with 14 bases between. Germline values: CDR1 MNHNY, CDR2 SVGAGI (reference sequence). The CDR3 extends over 15 amino acids. CDR3 protein: CASKMWDPSTDTQYF. The CDR3, as DNA: TGTGCCAGCAAAATGTGGGACCCGAGCACAGATACGCAGTATTTT.

This chain joins TRBV5-1 and TRBJ2-1, with D possibly TRBD1 on 5 matching bases. Trimming shortened V by 5 bases and J by 2 bases, and 17 bases separated the two germline ends. The CDR3 loop spans 16 amino acids. Germline V lookup: CDR1 SGHRS, CDR2 YFSETQ. The CDR3 loop is CASSLLGAPPYNEQFF. In DNA form, the CDR3 reads TGCGCCAGCAGTCTCCTAGGGGCCCCTCCCTACAATGAGCAGTTCTTC. The variable domain in full, with the rest retrieved from reference TRBV5-1 and TRBJ2-1, is KAGVTQTPRYLIKTRGQQVTLSCSPISGHRSVSWYQQTPGQGLQFLFEYFSETQRNKGNFPGRFSGRQFSNSRSEMNVSTLELGDSALYLCASSLLGAPPYNEQFFGPGTRLTVL.

This clone has a handful of counts. V usage is TRBV5-1 and J usage is TRBJ2-7, with 7 bases fitting TRBD1. Germline lookup yields CDR1 SGHRS and CDR2 YFSETQ. The CDR3 consists of 15 residues. V was clipped by 4 bases and J by 0 bases; unmatched bases: 7. DNA of the CDR3: TGCGCCAGCAGCGTAGGACAGGTGAGCTCCTACGAGCAGTACTTC. This gives the protein CASSVGQVSSYEQYF.

This rearrangement joins TRBV7-3 to TRBJ2-5; D gene uncertain. The CDR3 has 14 residues. The germline V and J ends were trimmed by 2 bases and 1 base, with 8 bases remaining between them. Per germline, CDR1 SGHTA and CDR2 FQGTGA. The CDR3 DNA follows: TGTGCCAGCAGCTTACTACACGGCCAAGAGACCCAGTACTTC. Translated, it gives CASSLLHGQETQYF.

The genes are TRBV6-1 and TRBJ2-1; 13 bases fit TRBD2. The germline gives CDR1 MNHNS, CDR2 SASEGT. The CDR3 length is 15 residues. Trimming at V came to 7 bases and at J to 10 bases, leaving 10 bases not matched to a gene. This CDR3 reads CASTEGLAGRGEQFF. CDR3 nucleotide sequence: TGTGCCAGCACCGAGGGACTAGCGGGAAGGGGAGAGCAGTTCTTC.

CDR3: CASSLTTSGRTYNEQFF. The CDR3 DNA is TGTGCCAGCAGCTTAACAACTAGCGGGAGAACCTACAATGAGCAGTTCTTC. This sequence joins TRBV7-3 and TRBJ2-1; 11 bases align to TRBD2. V shed 0 bases, J shed 2 bases, and the junction held 3 bases outside the gene matches. Germline CDR1 and CDR2: SGHTA and FQGTGA. The CDR3 totals 17 residues.